These 17 T cell receptor beta chains were all obtained from the same sample, sequenced in a study of blood T cell repertoires in COVID-19. TCRdb's copy holds only in-frame clones and misses some; the assay was immunoSEQ multiplex PCR. The repertoire holds some 150,000 clones, 70% to 80% seen once, with approximately 5% in the top ten. Sequenced material: peripheral blood. Source of these receptors: a woman aged 65 to 85 with COVID-19, enrolled during active disease.

The table lists this clone with a count of one. The chain is built from TRBV28 and TRBJ1-5; TRBD1 might be the D (6 bases). V lost 5 bases to trimming and J lost 3 bases, with 11 bases between them. The CDR3 length is 14 residues. Germline V lookup: CDR1 MDHEN, CDR2 SYDVKM. The CDR3: CASSGGHLNQPQHF. Here the CDR3 DNA reads TGTGCCAGCAGTGGGGGACACCTCAATCAGCCCCAGCATTTT.

The chain recombines TRBV3-1 (or the pseudogene TRBV3-2) with TRBJ2-5, with 9 bases fitting TRBD2. There are 14 residues in the CDR3. Germline V lookup: CDR1 LGHDT, CDR2 YNNKEL (reference sequence). V was clipped by 7 bases and J by 5 bases; unmatched bases: 8. For the CDR3, the DNA is TGTGCCAGCAATTTAGCGGGAGAGCTTGAGACCCAGTACTTC. This sequence encodes CASNLAGELETQYF.

The V and J genes are TRBV28 and TRBJ2-7, with D perhaps matching TRBD2 (5 bases). The CDR3 sequence is 14 residues long. Trimming left V 2 bases short and J 9 bases short, with 17 bases between. Germline values: CDR1 MDHEN, CDR2 SYDVKM. The CDR3 nucleotides read TGTGCCAGCAGTTTAAGCGGCGGCAGCCGAGGGCAGTACTTC. Translated, it gives CASSLSGGSRGQYF.

CDR3 coding DNA: TGCAGCGTCCGGCCCCAGGGGAGCAATCAGCCCCAGCATTTT. Its translation is CSVRPQGSNQPQHF. This sequence joins TRBV29-1 and TRBJ1-5; D is possibly TRBD1 (6 bases). This CDR3 is built from 14 residues. Germline assignment: CDR1 SQVTM and CDR2 ANQGSEA. The V gene lost 6 bases and the J gene lost 1 base, with 13 bases spanning the gap.

V gene TRBV6-5 combines with J gene TRBJ1-4, with TRBD1 identical over 7 bases. The CDR3 extends over 15 amino acids. The V gene end was trimmed by 7 bases and the J gene end by 6 bases; junction bases not matched to a gene: 11. Germline CDR1 and CDR2: MNHEY and SVGAGI. The CDR3 nucleotides are TGTGCCAGCACGAGGGGGCGCGCCGGGGATGAAAAACTGTTTTTT. Translating it yields CASTRGRAGDEKLFF.

The chain employs TRBV5-1 and TRBJ2-7, with TRBD1 identical over 7 bases. The V segment lost 4 bases and the J segment 2 bases; nucleotides outside the gene matches: 12. CDR3 length: 16 amino acids. CDR1 and CDR2 from the germline V gene are SGHRS and YFSETQ. In nucleotides, the CDR3 is TGCGCCAGCAGCCCCAGAACGGACAGGCCGACCTACGAGCAGTACTTC. It encodes CASSPRTDRPTYEQYF.

The rearrangement uses TRBV3-1 (or the pseudogene TRBV3-2) and TRBJ1-1; a possible D gene is TRBD1 (6 bases). Germline V gene lookup returns CDR1 LGHDT and CDR2 YNNKEL (reference sequence). Trimming removed 5 bases at V and 3 bases at J, with 13 bases between. CDR3 length equals 14 residues. This CDR3 is CASSLTGPYTEAFF. The CDR3 DNA sequence: TGTGCCAGCAGCTTGACAGGTCCTTACACTGAAGCTTTCTTT.

This clone was detected only a few times. The genes are TRBV29-1 and TRBJ1-6; 7 nucleotides match TRBD1. CDR1 is SQVTM and CDR2 is ANQGSEA in the germline V gene. The CDR3 length is 15 residues. The V gene end was trimmed by 6 bases and the J gene end by 0 bases; junction bases not matched to a gene: 5. The CDR3 region has the DNA TGCAGCGTAAAGACAGGGCCCTCCTATAATTCACCCCTCCACTTT. Residues: CSVKTGPSYNSPLHF.

This chain uses TRBV19 with TRBJ1-6; 7 nucleotides agree with TRBD1. Per the germline V gene, CDR1 is LNHDA and CDR2 is SQIVND (reference sequence). CDR3 length: 12 residues. The J segment lost 8 bases and the V segment lost 5 bases, leaving 0 bases of the junction unmatched. The CDR3 bases are TGTGCCAGTAGTGACAGGGATTCACCCCTCCACTTT. As protein: CASSDRDSPLHF.

The chain has TRBV2 and TRBJ1-3, with D possibly TRBD1 on 6 matching bases. Germline CDR1 and CDR2: SNHLY and FYNNEI. Deletions cut 4 bases from V and 2 bases from J, with 21 bases between. The CDR3 covers 18 residues. CDR3 sequence: CASSVSQGIRSAGNTIYF. DNA of the CDR3: TGTGCCAGCAGTGTAAGTCAGGGGATAAGGAGTGCTGGAAACACCATATATTTT.

This clone was observed a handful of times. This chain uses TRBV5-1 with TRBJ2-7; 9 nucleotides agree with TRBD1. V lost 0 bases to trimming and J lost 4 bases; unmatched junction nucleotides: 8. This CDR3 comprises 16 residues. Germline V CDR1 and CDR2: SGHRS, YFSETQ. The DNA for the CDR3 is TGCGCCAGCAGCTTGGAATCCGGGACAGGGCTGTACGAGCAGTACTTC. This sequence encodes CASSLESGTGLYEQYF.

V is TRBV5-1 and J is TRBJ2-5; 10 nucleotides line up with TRBD1. The V segment lost 0 bases and the J segment 5 bases; nucleotides outside the gene matches: 7. CDR1 SGHRS and CDR2 YFSETQ come from the germline V gene. The CDR3 totals 16 residues. The CDR3 region has the DNA TGCGCCAGCAGCTTGGGCCGGGGACAGGGGTTGGAGACCCAGTACTTC. It encodes CASSLGRGQGLETQYF.

The chain couples TRBV29-1 to TRBJ1-2; 8 nucleotides line up with TRBD1. The germline V gene has CDR1 SQVTM and CDR2 ANQGSEA. This CDR3 is 12 amino acids long. J lost 7 bases, V lost 7 bases, and 8 bases had no gene match. CDR3 nucleotides: TGCAGCGCACTGACAGGGGTTGGTGGCTACACCTTC. Residues: CSALTGVGGYTF.

The chain recombines TRBV19 with TRBJ1-5; 9 bases fit TRBD1. Germline CDR1 is LNHDA and CDR2 is SQIVND (reference sequence). This CDR3 has 21 amino acids. V trimming: 2 bases; J trimming: 2 bases; junction bases outside the gene matches: 19. The CDR3 is CASSIWPGQGDGGRGNQPQHF. In DNA, the CDR3 is TGTGCCAGTAGTATATGGCCGGGACAGGGTGATGGTGGTCGGGGCAATCAGCCCCAGCATTTT. Full variable domain (missing parts from reference TRBV19 and TRBJ1-5): DGGITQSPKYLFRKEGQNVTLSCEQNLNHDAMYWYRQDPGQGLRLIYYSQIVNDFQKGDIAEGYSVSREKKESFPLTVTSAQKNPTAFYLCASSIWPGQGDGGRGNQPQHFGDGTRLSIL.

The J gene is TRBJ1-6, the V gene TRBV27, with no clear D. The CDR3 covers 14 residues. With 4 bases removed from V and 5 bases from J, the gap between germline ends came to 9 bases. Looked up from germline, CDR1 is MNHEY and CDR2 is SMNVEV (reference sequence). CDR3 bases: TGTGCCAGCAGTTGGGTCGGGGATAATTCACCCCTCCACTTT. Translating gives CASSWVGDNSPLHF.

The chain carries TRBV7-9 and TRBJ2-3, with TRBD1 matching 7 bases. This CDR3 region has 15 residues. Germline CDR1 is SEHNR and CDR2 is FQNEAQ (reference sequence). The V gene end was trimmed by 4 bases and the J gene end by 3 bases; junction bases not matched to a gene: 7. CDR3 region: CASSSTGSVTDTQYF. The CDR3 nucleotides are TGTGCCAGCAGCTCGACAGGGAGCGTGACAGATACGCAGTATTTT. Drawing the rest from reference TRBV7-9 and TRBJ2-3, the complete variable domain is DTGVSQNPRHKITKRGQNVTFRCDPISEHNRLYWYRQTLGQGPEFLTYFQNEAQLEKSRLLSDRFSAERPKGSFSTLEIQRTEQGDSAMYLCASSSTGSVTDTQYFGPGTRLTVL.

V is TRBV19 and J is TRBJ1-4; TRBD1 is a possible D gene (6 bases). Germline assignment: CDR1 LNHDA and CDR2 SQIVND (reference sequence). Trimming took 0 bases from V and 0 from J, leaving 14 bases between them. This CDR3 has 18 residues. The CDR3 spells CASSIDGRGFSTNEKLFF. The CDR3 DNA reads as TGTGCCAGTAGTATAGATGGCAGGGGATTTTCAACTAATGAAAAACTGTTTTTT. Full variable domain (remainder filled in from reference TRBV19 and TRBJ1-4): DGGITQSPKYLFRKEGQNVTLSCEQNLNHDAMYWYRQDPGQGLRLIYYSQIVNDFQKGDIAEGYSVSREKKESFPLTVTSAQKNPTAFYLCASSIDGRGFSTNEKLFFGSGTQLSVL.